The clone carrying this T cell receptor (beta chain) has at least ten counts. Antigen unknown. This record belongs to a study of metastatic and nonmetastatic thyroid tumors. Overall study results and limits: As reported, TCR beta diversity in blood and tumor was significantly higher in malignant thyroid tumors than in benign nodules.

The germline V gene encodes CDR1 MDHEN and CDR2 SYDVKM. Deletions cut 4 bases from V and 7 bases from J, with 19 bases between. The CDR3 covers 15 residues. Nobody among the patients had been given any treatment before thyroid surgery. TCRdb ran MiXCR on the PCR reads. The sample yields tens of thousands of clones, 10% to 15% seen once. Sequencing was done on a sample of blood. The chain has TRBV28 and TRBJ1-1; the D gene is possibly TRBD1 (5 bases). The receptor was isolated from a female donor with papillary thyroid cancer or a benign thyroid nodule (not recorded which). Some clones in this sample may be carry-over from other donors' samples. This CDR3 reads CASSWRNQGIDEAFF. In DNA form, the CDR3 reads TGTGCCAGCAGTTGGAGGAACCAGGGTATAGATGAAGCTTTCTTT.